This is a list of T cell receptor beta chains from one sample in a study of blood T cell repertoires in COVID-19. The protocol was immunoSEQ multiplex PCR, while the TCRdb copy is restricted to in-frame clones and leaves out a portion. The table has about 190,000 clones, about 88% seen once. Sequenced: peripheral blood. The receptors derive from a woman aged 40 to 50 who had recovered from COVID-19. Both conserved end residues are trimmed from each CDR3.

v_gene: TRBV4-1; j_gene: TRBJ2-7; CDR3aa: ASSQDPAGNREQY
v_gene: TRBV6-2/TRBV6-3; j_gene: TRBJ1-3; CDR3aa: ASSSGTAIGNTIY
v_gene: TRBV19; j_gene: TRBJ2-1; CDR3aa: ASRLRTSGINEQF
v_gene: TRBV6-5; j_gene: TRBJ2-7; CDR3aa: ANHYPTDSYEQY
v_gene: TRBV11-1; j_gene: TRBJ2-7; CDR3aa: ASSLDLAGGAYEQY
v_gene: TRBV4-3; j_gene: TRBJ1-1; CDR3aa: ASSQEGRGNTEAF
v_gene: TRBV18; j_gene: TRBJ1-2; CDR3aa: ASSPSGNNYGYT
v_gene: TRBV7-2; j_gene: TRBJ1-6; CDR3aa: ASSLGANSPLH
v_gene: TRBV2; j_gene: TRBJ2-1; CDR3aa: ASSERRLAGAGNEQF
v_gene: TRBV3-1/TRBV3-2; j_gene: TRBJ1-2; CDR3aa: ASSQDGSLYGYT
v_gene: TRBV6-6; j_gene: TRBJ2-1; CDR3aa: ASSARTSGRPNEQF
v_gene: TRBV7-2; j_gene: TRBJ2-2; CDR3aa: ASSQDRDIRNTGELF
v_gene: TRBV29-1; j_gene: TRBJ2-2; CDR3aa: SVVNTGELF
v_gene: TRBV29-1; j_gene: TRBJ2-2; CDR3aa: SVQGGAGELF
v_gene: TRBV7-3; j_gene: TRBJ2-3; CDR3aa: ASSSTSASTDTQY
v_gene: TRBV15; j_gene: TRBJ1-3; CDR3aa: ATSRGAANSGNTIY
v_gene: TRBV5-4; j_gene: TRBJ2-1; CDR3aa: ASSPGASGSPYNEQF
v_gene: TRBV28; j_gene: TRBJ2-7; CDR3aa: ASMSGGHEQY
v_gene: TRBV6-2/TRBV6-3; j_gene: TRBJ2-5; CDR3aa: ASSYRGRETQY